The sequence of this T cell receptor beta chain was determined in a study of blood T cell repertoires in COVID-19. Turning to the study itself: COVID-19 samples, acute and convalescent, were from the United States, Italy and Spain. T cells, B-cell-depleted T cells, or PBMCs provided the cDNA or gDNA that served as material.

Original analysis: Amplification of reference gene primers provided the estimated nucleated cell counts. TCRdb's copy holds only in-frame clones and misses some; the assay was immunoSEQ multiplex PCR. V and J calls and clone size come straight from that table; D and trimming were deduced from the DNA. The sample records 150,000 to 200,000 clones, roughly 80% being singletons. Germline V gene data show CDR1 as GTSNPN and CDR2 as SVGIG (reference sequence). CDR3 length: 14 amino acids. V dropped 4 bases and J dropped 3 bases, with 16 bases sitting between them. The TCR originated in a woman in her thirties with acute or convalescent COVID-19. The rearrangement joins TRBV30 to TRBJ2-7, with a tentative D call TRBD2 (6 bases). Material: peripheral blood. CDR3 region: CAWIRLGGNYEQYF. DNA of the CDR3: TGTGCCTGGATTCGCTTGGGAGGCAACTACGAGCAGTACTTC.